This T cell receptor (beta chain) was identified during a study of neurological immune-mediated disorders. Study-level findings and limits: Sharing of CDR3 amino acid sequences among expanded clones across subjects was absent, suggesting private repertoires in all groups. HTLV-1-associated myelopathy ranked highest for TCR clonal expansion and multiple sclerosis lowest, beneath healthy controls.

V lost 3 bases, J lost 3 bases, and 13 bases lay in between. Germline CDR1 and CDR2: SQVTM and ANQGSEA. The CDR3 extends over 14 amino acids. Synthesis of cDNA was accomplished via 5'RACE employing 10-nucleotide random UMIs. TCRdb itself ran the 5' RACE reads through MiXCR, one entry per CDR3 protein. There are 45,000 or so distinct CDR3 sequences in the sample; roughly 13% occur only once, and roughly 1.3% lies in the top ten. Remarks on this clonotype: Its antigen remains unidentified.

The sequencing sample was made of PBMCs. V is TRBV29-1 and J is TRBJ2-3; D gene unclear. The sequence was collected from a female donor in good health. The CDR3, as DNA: TGCAGCGTTGAGGATGCTCTCAGAACAGATACGCAGTATTTT. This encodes CSVEDALRTDTQYF.